Listed below are T cell receptor beta chains from one sample, sequenced in a study of cytotoxic CD8 clonotypes in ibrutinib-treated CLL. Sequencing used immunoSEQ multiplex PCR; TCRdb keeps in-frame clones, though not all of them. This table holds about 50,000 clones, less than 85% found once. Sequencing was performed on PBMCs, taken after 24 months of ibrutinib treatment. The receptor source for this set is a human donor with chronic lymphocytic leukemia. Both conserved end residues are part of each CDR3. The D gene is left open where the match is weak. Clone size appears in some rows only: once, few, many, or a class for an expanded clone.

clone_size: -; d_call: -; j_call: TRBJ1-2; v_call: TRBV10-1; cdr3_aa: CASSEGVRRGYTF; cdr3_nt: TGCGCCAGCAGTGAGGGGGTACGGCGTGGCTACACCTTC
clone_size: -; d_call: TRBD2; j_call: TRBJ2-1; v_call: TRBV29-1; cdr3_aa: CSVETSGRFLYNEQFF; cdr3_nt: TGCAGCGTTGAGACTAGCGGGAGGTTTCTCTACAATGAGCAGTTCTTC
clone_size: -; d_call: -; j_call: TRBJ2-7; v_call: TRBV7-2; cdr3_aa: CASSLGGGYEQYF; cdr3_nt: TGTGCCAGCAGCTTAGGGGGAGGCTACGAGCAGTACTTC
clone_size: -; d_call: -; j_call: TRBJ1-2; v_call: TRBV2; cdr3_aa: CASHPLGGYTF; cdr3_nt: TGTGCCAGTCACCCCCTGGGTGGCTACACCTTC
clone_size: -; d_call: -; j_call: TRBJ2-7; v_call: TRBV7-8; cdr3_aa: CASSLDRGGYEQYF; cdr3_nt: TGTGCCAGCAGCTTAGATCGGGGTGGGTACGAGCAGTACTTC
clone_size: few; d_call: -; j_call: TRBJ2-3; v_call: TRBV21-1; cdr3_aa: CASSRPQDTQYF; cdr3_nt: TGTGCCAGCAGCCGCCCCCAAGATACGCAGTATTTT
clone_size: -; d_call: TRBD1; j_call: TRBJ2-2; v_call: TRBV27; cdr3_aa: CASSPLGQLNTGELFF; cdr3_nt: TGTGCCAGCAGTCCCCTGGGACAGCTGAACACCGGGGAGCTGTTTTTT
clone_size: -; d_call: -; j_call: TRBJ1-1; v_call: TRBV19; cdr3_aa: CASSPGGGTEAFF; cdr3_nt: TGTGCCAGTAGTCCTGGGGGTGGGACTGAAGCTTTCTTT
clone_size: -; d_call: -; j_call: TRBJ1-1; v_call: TRBV16; cdr3_aa: CASSQSTANTEAFF; cdr3_nt: TGTGCCAGCAGCCAATCCACCGCGAACACTGAAGCTTTCTTT
clone_size: -; d_call: -; j_call: TRBJ2-2; v_call: TRBV19; cdr3_aa: CASTEGHLLSTGELFF; cdr3_nt: TGTGCCAGTACCGAAGGACACCTCCTATCCACCGGGGAGCTGTTTTTT
clone_size: once; d_call: -; j_call: TRBJ1-4; v_call: TRBV27; cdr3_aa: CASSLSLATNEKLFF; cdr3_nt: TGTGCCAGCAGTTTATCGTTGGCAACTAATGAAAAACTGTTTTTT
clone_size: -; d_call: -; j_call: TRBJ2-7; v_call: TRBV6-1; cdr3_aa: CACAPIHEQYF; cdr3_nt: TGTGCCTGCGCTCCCATCCACGAGCAGTACTTC
clone_size: -; d_call: -; j_call: TRBJ1-1; v_call: TRBV19; cdr3_aa: CASSIKGGGEAFF; cdr3_nt: TGTGCCAGTAGTATAAAGGGCGGAGGTGAAGCTTTCTTT
clone_size: -; d_call: TRBD1; j_call: TRBJ2-1; v_call: TRBV7-2; cdr3_aa: CASSPQTGYNEQFF; cdr3_nt: TGTGCCAGCAGCCCACAGACAGGGTACAATGAGCAGTTCTTC
clone_size: once; d_call: TRBD2; j_call: TRBJ2-1; v_call: TRBV13; cdr3_aa: CASSFWTSGSRNEQFF; cdr3_nt: TGTGCCAGCAGCTTCTGGACTAGCGGGAGTAGGAATGAGCAGTTCTTC
clone_size: -; d_call: TRBD1; j_call: TRBJ1-1; v_call: TRBV5-4; cdr3_aa: CASSPPGQGFAEAFF; cdr3_nt: TGTGCCAGCAGCCCCCCGGGACAGGGCTTCGCTGAAGCTTTCTTT
clone_size: few; d_call: -; j_call: TRBJ2-4; v_call: TRBV28; cdr3_aa: CASSPRDLPLAKNIQYF; cdr3_nt: TGTGCCAGCAGTCCTCGGGACTTACCTCTAGCCAAAAACATTCAGTACTTC
clone_size: -; d_call: -; j_call: TRBJ2-2; v_call: TRBV11-2; cdr3_aa: CASSLTNTGELFF; cdr3_nt: TGTGCCAGCAGCCTAACGAACACCGGGGAGCTGTTTTTT
clone_size: -; d_call: -; j_call: TRBJ2-1; v_call: TRBV5-1; cdr3_aa: CASSLGAREQFF; cdr3_nt: TGCGCCAGCAGCTTGGGCGCCCGCGAGCAGTTCTTC
clone_size: -; d_call: TRBD1; j_call: TRBJ1-3; v_call: TRBV30; cdr3_aa: CAWSKDFATGFGGNTIYF; cdr3_nt: TGTGCCTGGAGTAAGGACTTCGCGACAGGGTTCGGAGGAAACACCATATATTTT
clone_size: -; d_call: -; j_call: TRBJ2-1; v_call: TRBV12-5; cdr3_aa: CASGFELYNEQFF; cdr3_nt: TGTGCTAGTGGTTTTGAGCTCTACAATGAGCAGTTCTTC
clone_size: -; d_call: TRBD2; j_call: TRBJ2-3; v_call: TRBV9; cdr3_aa: CASSVGASGSVTDTQYF; cdr3_nt: TGTGCCAGCAGCGTAGGAGCTAGCGGGTCTGTCACAGATACGCAGTATTTT
clone_size: once; d_call: TRBD2; j_call: TRBJ2-7; v_call: TRBV28; cdr3_aa: CASSWTSGGNYEQYF; cdr3_nt: TGTGCCAGCAGTTGGACTAGCGGGGGCAACTACGAGCAGTACTTC
clone_size: -; d_call: -; j_call: TRBJ2-7; v_call: TRBV7-6; cdr3_aa: CASSLDTLMGEQYF; cdr3_nt: TGTGCCAGCAGCTTAGACACGCTGATGGGCGAGCAGTACTTC